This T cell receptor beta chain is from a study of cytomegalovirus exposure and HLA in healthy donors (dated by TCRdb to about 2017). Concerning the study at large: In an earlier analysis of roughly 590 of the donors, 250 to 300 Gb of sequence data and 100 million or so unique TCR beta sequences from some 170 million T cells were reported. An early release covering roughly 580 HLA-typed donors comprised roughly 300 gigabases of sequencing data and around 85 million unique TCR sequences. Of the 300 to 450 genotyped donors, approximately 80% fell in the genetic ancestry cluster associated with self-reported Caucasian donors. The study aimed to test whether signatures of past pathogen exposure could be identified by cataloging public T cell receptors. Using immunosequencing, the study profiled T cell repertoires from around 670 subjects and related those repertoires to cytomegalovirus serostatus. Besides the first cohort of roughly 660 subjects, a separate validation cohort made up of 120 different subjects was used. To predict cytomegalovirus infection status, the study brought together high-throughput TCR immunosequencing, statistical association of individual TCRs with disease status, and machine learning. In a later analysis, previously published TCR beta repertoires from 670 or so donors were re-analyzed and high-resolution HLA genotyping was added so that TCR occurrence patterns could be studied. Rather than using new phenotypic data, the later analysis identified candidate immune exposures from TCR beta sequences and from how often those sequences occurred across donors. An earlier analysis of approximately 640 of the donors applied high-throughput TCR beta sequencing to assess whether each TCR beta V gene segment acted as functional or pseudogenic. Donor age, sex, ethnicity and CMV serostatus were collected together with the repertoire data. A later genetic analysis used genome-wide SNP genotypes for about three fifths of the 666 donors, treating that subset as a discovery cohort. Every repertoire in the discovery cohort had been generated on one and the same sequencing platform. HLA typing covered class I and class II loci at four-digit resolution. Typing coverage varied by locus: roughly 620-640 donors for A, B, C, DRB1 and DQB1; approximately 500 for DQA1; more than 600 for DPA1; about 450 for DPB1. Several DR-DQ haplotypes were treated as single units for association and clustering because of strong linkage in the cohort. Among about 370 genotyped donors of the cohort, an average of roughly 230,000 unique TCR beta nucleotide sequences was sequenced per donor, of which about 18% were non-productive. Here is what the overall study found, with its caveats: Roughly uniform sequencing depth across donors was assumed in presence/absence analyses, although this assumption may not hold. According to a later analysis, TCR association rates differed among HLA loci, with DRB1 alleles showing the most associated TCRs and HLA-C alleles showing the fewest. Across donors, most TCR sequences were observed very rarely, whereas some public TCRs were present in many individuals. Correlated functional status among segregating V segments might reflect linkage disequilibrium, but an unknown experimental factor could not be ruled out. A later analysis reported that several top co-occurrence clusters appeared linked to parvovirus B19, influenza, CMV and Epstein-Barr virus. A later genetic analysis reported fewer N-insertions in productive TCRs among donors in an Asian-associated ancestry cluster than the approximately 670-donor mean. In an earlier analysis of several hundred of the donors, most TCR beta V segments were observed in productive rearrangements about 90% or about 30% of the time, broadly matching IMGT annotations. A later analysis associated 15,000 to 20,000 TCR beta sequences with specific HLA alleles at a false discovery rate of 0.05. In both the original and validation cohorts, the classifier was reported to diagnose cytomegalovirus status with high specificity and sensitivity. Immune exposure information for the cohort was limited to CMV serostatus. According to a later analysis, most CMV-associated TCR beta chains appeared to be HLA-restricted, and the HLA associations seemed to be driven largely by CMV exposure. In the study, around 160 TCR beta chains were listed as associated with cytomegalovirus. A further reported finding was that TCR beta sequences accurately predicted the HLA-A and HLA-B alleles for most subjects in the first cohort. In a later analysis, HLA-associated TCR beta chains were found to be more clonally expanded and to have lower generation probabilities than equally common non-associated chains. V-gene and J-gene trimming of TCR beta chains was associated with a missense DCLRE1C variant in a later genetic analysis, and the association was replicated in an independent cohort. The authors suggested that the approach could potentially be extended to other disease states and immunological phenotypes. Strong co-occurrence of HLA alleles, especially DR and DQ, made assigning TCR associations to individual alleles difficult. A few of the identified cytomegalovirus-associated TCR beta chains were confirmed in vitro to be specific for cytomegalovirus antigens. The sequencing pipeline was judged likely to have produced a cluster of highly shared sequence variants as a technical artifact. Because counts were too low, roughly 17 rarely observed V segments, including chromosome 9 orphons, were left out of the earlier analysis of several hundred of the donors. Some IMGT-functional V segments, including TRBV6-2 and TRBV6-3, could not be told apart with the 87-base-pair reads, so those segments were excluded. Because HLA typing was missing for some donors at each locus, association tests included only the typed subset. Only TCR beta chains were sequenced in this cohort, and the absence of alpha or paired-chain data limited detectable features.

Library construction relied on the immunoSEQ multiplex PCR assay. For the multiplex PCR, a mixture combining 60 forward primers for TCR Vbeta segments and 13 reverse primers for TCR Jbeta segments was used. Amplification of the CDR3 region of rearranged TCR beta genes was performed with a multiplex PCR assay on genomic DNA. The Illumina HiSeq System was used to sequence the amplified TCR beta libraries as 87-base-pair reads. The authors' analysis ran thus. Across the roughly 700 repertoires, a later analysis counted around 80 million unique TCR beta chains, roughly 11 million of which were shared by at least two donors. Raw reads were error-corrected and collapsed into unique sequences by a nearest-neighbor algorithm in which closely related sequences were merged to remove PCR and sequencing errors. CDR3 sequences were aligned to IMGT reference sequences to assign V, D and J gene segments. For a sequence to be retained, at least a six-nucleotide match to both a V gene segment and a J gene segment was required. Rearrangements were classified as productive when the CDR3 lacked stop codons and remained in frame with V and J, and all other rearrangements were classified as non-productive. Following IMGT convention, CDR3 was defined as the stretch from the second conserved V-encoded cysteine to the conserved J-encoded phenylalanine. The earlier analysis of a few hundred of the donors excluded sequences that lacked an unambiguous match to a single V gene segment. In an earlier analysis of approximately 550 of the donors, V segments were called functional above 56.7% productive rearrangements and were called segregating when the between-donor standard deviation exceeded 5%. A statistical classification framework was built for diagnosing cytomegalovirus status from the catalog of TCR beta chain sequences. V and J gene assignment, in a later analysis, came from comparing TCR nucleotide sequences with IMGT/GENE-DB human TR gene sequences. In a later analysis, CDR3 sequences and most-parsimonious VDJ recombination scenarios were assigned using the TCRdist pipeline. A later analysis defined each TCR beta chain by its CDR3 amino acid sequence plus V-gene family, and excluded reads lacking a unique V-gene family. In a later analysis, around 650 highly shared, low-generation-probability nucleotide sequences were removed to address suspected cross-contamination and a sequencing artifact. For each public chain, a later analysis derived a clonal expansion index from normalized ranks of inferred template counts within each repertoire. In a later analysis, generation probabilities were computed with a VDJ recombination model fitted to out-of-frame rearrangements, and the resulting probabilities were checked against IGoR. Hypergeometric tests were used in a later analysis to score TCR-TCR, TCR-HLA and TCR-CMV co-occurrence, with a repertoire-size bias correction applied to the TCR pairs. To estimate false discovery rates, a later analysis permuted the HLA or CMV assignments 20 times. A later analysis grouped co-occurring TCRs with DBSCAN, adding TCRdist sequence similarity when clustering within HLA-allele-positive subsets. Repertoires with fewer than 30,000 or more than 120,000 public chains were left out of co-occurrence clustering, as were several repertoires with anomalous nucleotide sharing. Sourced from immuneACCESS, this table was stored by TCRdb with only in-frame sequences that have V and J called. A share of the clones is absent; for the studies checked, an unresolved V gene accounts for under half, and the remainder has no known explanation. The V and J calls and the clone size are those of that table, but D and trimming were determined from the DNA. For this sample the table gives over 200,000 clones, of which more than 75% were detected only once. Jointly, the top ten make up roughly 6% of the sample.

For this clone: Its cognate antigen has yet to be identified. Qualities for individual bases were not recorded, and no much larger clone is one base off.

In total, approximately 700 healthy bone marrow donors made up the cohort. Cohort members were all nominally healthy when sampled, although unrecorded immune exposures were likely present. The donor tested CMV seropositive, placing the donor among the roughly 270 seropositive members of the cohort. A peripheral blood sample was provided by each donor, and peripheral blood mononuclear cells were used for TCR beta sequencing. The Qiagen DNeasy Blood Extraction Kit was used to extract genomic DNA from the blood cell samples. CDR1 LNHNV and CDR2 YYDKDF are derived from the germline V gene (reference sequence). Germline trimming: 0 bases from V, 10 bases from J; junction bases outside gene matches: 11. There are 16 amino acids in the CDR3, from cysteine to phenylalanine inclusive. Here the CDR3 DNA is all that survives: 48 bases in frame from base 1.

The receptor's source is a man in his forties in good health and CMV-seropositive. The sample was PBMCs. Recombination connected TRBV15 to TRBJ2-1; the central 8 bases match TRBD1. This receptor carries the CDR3 CATSRDRARPGGEQFF. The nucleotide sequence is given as TGTGCCACCAGCAGAGATAGGGCGCGTCCAGGGGGCGAGCAGTTCTTC.